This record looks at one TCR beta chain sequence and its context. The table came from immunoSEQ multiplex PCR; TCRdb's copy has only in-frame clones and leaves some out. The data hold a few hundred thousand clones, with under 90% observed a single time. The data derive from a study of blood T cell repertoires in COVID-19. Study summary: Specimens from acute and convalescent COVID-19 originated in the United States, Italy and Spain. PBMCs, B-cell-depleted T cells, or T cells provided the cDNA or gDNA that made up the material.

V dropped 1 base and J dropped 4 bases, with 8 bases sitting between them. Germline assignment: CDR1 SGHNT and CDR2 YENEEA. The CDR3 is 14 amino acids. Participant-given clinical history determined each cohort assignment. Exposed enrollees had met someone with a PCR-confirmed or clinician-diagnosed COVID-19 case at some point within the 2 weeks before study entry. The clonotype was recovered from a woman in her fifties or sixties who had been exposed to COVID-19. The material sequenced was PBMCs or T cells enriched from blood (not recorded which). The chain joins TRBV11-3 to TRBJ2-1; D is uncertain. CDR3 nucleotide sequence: TGTGCCAGCAGCTTAGCCGCGGAATACAATGAGCAGTTCTTC. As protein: CASSLAAEYNEQFF.